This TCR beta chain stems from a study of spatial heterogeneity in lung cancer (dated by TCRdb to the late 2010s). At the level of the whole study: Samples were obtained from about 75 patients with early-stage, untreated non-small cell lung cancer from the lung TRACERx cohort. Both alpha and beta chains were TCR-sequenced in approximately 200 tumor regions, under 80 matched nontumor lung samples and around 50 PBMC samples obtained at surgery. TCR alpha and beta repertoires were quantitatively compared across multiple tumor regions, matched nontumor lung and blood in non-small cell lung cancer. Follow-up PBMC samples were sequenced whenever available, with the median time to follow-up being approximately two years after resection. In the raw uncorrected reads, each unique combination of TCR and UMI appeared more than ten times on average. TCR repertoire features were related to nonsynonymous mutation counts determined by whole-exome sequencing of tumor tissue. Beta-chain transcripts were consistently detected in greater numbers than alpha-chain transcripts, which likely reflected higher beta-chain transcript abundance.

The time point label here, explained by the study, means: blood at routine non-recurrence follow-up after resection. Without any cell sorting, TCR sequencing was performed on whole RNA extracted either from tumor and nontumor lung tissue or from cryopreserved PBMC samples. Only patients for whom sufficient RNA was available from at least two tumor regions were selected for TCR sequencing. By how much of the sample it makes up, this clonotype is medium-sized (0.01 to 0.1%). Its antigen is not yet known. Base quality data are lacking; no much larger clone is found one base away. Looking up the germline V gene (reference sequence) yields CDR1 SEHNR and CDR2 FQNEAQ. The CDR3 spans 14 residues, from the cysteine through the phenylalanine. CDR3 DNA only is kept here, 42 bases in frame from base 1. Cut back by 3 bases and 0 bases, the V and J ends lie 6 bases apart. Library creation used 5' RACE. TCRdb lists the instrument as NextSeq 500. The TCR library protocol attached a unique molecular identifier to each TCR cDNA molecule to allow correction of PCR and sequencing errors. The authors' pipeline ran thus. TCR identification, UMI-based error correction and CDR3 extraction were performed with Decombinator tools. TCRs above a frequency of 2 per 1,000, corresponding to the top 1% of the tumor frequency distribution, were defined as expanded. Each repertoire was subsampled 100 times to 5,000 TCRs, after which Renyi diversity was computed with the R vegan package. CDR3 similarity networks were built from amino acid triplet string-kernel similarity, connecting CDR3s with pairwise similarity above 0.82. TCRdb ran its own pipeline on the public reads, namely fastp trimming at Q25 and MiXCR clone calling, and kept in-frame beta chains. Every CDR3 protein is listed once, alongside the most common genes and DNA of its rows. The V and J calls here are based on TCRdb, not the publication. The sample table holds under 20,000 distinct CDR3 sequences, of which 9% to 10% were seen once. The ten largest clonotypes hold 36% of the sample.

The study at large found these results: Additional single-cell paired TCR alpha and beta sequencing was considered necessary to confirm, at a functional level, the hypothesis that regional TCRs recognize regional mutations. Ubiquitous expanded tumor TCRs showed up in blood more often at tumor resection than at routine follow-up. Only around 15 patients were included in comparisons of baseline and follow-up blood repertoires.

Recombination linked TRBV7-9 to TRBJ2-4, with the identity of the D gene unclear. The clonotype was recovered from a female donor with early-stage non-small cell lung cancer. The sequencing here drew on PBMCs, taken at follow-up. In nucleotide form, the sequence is TGTGCCAGCAGCTTCAGCCTAGCCAAAAACATTCAGTACTTC. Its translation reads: CASSFSLAKNIQYF.